A selection of T cell receptor beta chains follows, all from one sample in a study of blood T cells in healthy people across ages. Each CDR3 protein is one row after TCRdb ran MiXCR on the 5' RACE reads. The data contain approximately 730,000 distinct CDR3 sequences, about 53% of them singletons. The specimen sequenced was blood. These receptors were taken from an older man in good health. The conserved cysteine and the conserved F or W are not part of the CDR3 here.

v_gene	j_gene	CDR3aa
TRBV6-2/TRBV6-3	TRBJ2-5	ASSYSPGAQY
TRBV6-5	.	ASSPGLAGTEQY
TRBV18	.	ASSPLQPNYEQY
TRBV5-5	TRBJ1-2	ASSLDWGYT
TRBV2	TRBJ1-1	ASSPGWTNTEAF
TRBV7-3	TRBJ2-5	ASSLTAGGPQETQY
TRBV6-1	TRBJ2-7	ASSGGKAYEQY
TRBV7-9	TRBJ2-7	ASSLGATSTYEQY
TRBV5-1	TRBJ2-7	ASSQGAGTGSLEQY
TRBV20-1	TRBJ2-7	IGGLAAEQY
TRBV6-2/TRBV6-3	TRBJ2-7	ASSALSGPSSYEQY
TRBV28	TRBJ2-7	ASSRRTSESYEQY
TRBV3-1	TRBJ2-3	ASSQARGLGWDRDAY
TRBV18	TRBJ2-4	ASSPPDRGPGNIQY
TRBV4-2	TRBJ2-7	ASSQVRGGAYEQY
TRBV6-5	TRBJ2-5	ASSPPRGLKTQY
TRBV7-2	TRBJ2-7	ASSLALILGNEQY
TRBV28	TRBJ2-5	ASRGGTETQY
TRBV24-1	TRBJ2-1	ATSEPGQSYNEQF
TRBV27	TRBJ1-2	ASSFAGTLGYT
TRBV27	TRBJ1-5	ASRTGSNQPQH
TRBV28	TRBJ2-3	ASSSTVQPSTDTQY
TRBV20-1	TRBJ2-7	SVGRTSSYEQY
TRBV20-1	TRBJ2-1	SARDPGTSVNEQF
TRBV5-1	TRBJ2-5	ASSSSLETQY
TRBV7-9	TRBJ2-6	ASSSPLISGANVLT
TRBV20-1	TRBJ2-2	SARVKGAGELF
TRBV20-1	TRBJ2-7	SARSPQDRPYEQY
TRBV27	TRBJ2-2	ASSSYRDRGSGELF
TRBV4-1	TRBJ2-2	ASSQEGTSPGELF
TRBV12-3/TRBV12-4	TRBJ1-3	ASRSRTGYSGNTIY
TRBV3-1	TRBJ2-7	ASSQGTSPYEQY
TRBV20-1	TRBJ2-5	SAPGGLAALQETQY
TRBV5-1	TRBJ1-2	ASSSKGQGASDYGYT
TRBV3-1	TRBJ2-3	ASSPRGGRSTDTQY
TRBV12-3/TRBV12-4	TRBJ1-1	ASSRRGSTEAF
TRBV19	TRBJ1-1	ASTFGTGGYTEAF
TRBV28	TRBJ2-7	ASTTGTSAYEQY
TRBV7-9	TRBJ2-5	ASSPNGLGTKETQY
TRBV20-1	TRBJ2-7	SASGFLSSYEQY
TRBV28	TRBJ2-1	ASSLAGAQVPNEQF
TRBV28	TRBJ2-3	ASSIDGSTDTQY
TRBV27	TRBJ1-5	ASSSFSGHADFSNQPQH
TRBV5-1	TRBJ2-1	ASSAYTSSYNEQF
TRBV21-1	TRBJ2-3	ASSKEGQGDRYAY
TRBV27	TRBJ2-3	AGSSGQRTQY
TRBV20-1	TRBJ2-3	SWAGTASTDTQY
TRBV7-2	TRBJ2-1	ASSLRPGRAGVNEQF
TRBV20-1	TRBJ2-3	SARDPAGGTDTQY